What follows are 24 T cell receptor beta chains derived from one specimen sequenced in a study of blood T cell repertoires in COVID-19. The repertoire was sequenced with immunoSEQ multiplex PCR; TCRdb's copy has only in-frame clones and lacks some. This table has 85,000 to 90,000 clones, 87% appearing once. The sample comprised peripheral blood. Receptors originate from a human donor in a cohort sampled during active COVID-19.

The chain joins TRBV3-1 (or the pseudogene TRBV3-2) to TRBJ1-1; tentatively, D is TRBD1 (5 bases). The V gene lost 4 bases and the J gene lost 4 bases, with 13 bases spanning the gap. CDR3 length: 14 residues. CDR1 is LGHDT and CDR2 is YNNKEL in the germline V gene (reference sequence). CDR3 protein: CASSPLTGGTEAFF. The CDR3, as DNA: TGTGCCAGCAGCCCCCTAACGGGGGGCACTGAAGCTTTCTTT.

V gene TRBV18 combines with J gene TRBJ2-1, with 8 bases fitting TRBD1. In germline, CDR1 is KGHSH, CDR2 LQKENI. There are 15 residues in the CDR3. V gave up 0 bases and J gave up 2 bases; unmatched junction bases: 0. The CDR3 protein is CASSPPTGAYNEQFF. CDR3 coding DNA: TGTGCCAGCTCACCACCGACAGGGGCCTACAATGAGCAGTTCTTC.

The V call is TRBV7-3, the J call TRBJ2-5; 8 nucleotides match TRBD2. The CDR3 runs 14 residues. Germline V gives CDR1 SGHTA, CDR2 FQGTGA. Trimming took 5 bases from V and 3 from J; bases not matched to a gene: 5. The CDR3, as DNA: TGTGCCAGCAGCCCACTCGGGGGGGAAGAGACCCAGTACTTC. It encodes CASSPLGGEETQYF.

The V call is TRBV27, the J call TRBJ1-5, with a possible D match to TRBD1 (5 bases). Germline-derived CDR1 and CDR2 are MNHEY and SMNVEV (reference sequence). Trimming pared 7 bases from V and 6 bases from J, leaving 16 bases between. The CDR3 runs to 14 residues. CDR3 coding DNA: TGTGCCAGCAAGTCTTCGGGGGAGCCTCAGCCCCAGCATTTT. Protein product: CASKSSGEPQPQHF.

This clone was seen just once. This sequence joins TRBV12-3 or TRBV12-4 and TRBJ1-4, with a weak D call TRBD1 (5 bases). The CDR3 extends over 13 amino acids. Trimming took 3 bases from V and 8 from J, leaving 10 bases between them. This CDR3 is CASSFRVEEKLFF. The CDR3 DNA sequence: TGTGCCAGCAGTTTCAGGGTTGAGGAAAAACTGTTTTTT.

This chain connects TRBV18 to TRBJ2-7; D is perhaps TRBD1 (6 bases). The length of the CDR3 is 14 residues. V was trimmed by 3 bases and J by 7 bases, leaving 16 bases between them. Germline V gene lookup returns CDR1 KGHSH and CDR2 LQKENI. The CDR3 DNA follows: TGTGCCAGCTCACCCGCCGGGACACCCGCTGAGCAGTACTTC. Protein sequence: CASSPAGTPAEQYF.

CDR3 nucleotides: TGTGCCAGCAGTCCAGGCTCTGAAGCTTTCTTT. As protein: CASSPGSEAFF. V and J are TRBV25-1 and TRBJ1-1; D is uncertain. Deletions cut 5 bases from V and 6 bases from J, with 7 bases between. The germline CDR1 and CDR2 sequences are MGHDK and SYGVNS. CDR3 length: 11 residues.

The rearrangement links TRBV7-3 to TRBJ2-6; D possibly corresponds to TRBD1 (6 bases). There are 15 residues in the CDR3. The ends were cut back, 5 bases at V and 2 bases at J, with 10 bases in the middle. Germline assignment: CDR1 SGHTA and CDR2 FQGTGA. The CDR3, as DNA: TGTGCCAGCAGCCCACAGGGAGCTGGGGCCAACGTCCTGACTTTC. Its translation is CASSPQGAGANVLTF.

The gene calls are TRBV6-6 and TRBJ2-7; a weak D match, TRBD1 (6 bases). The CDR3 contains 16 residues. Trimming took off 0 bases at V and 0 bases at J, with 12 bases between the two ends. CDR1 is MNHNY and CDR2 is SVGAGI in the germline V gene (reference sequence). The CDR3 spells CASSYSGQPISYEQYF. The CDR3 DNA is TGTGCCAGCAGTTACTCAGGACAGCCTATCTCCTACGAGCAGTACTTC.

This clone was observed once. The CDR3 sequence: CASSYSGLDDNEQFF. The CDR3 bases are TGTGCCAGCAGTTACTCGGGACTGGATGACAATGAGCAGTTCTTC. This sequence joins TRBV6-2 or TRBV6-3 and TRBJ2-1; a weak D match, TRBD2 (6 bases). V lost 0 bases, J lost 5 bases, and 11 bases lay in between. The germline CDR1 and CDR2 sequences are MNHEY and SVGEGT. This CDR3 spans 15 amino acids.

The gene calls are TRBV7-9 and TRBJ2-3; 7 positions agree with TRBD1. This CDR3 region has 13 residues. CDR1 is SEHNR, CDR2 FQNEAQ, per germline (reference sequence). CDR3 sequence reads: CAVGGQSTDTQYF. CDR3 nucleotides: TGTGCAGTTGGGGGACAGAGCACAGATACGCAGTATTTT.

The chain couples TRBV28 to TRBJ2-3, with 12 positions matching TRBD2. The germline V gene has CDR1 MDHEN and CDR2 SYDVKM. After removal of 5 bases from V and 4 bases from J, the junction contained 4 bases not matched to a gene. This CDR3 comprises 15 residues. In nucleotides, the CDR3 is TGTGCCAGCAGTCCTCTAGCGGGAGGGCCAGATACGCAGTATTTT. As protein: CASSPLAGGPDTQYF.

This rearrangement joins TRBV7-2 to TRBJ2-7; 7 bases align to TRBD1. The CDR3 extends over 14 amino acids. The V gene's germline CDR1 is SGHTA and CDR2 FQGNSA. The junction had 5 bases not matched to a gene; V was cut back by 4 bases and J by 2 bases. The CDR3 sequence: CASSSWTGPYEQYF. Written as DNA, the CDR3 is TGTGCCAGCAGCTCTTGGACAGGCCCCTACGAGCAGTACTTC. The entire variable domain, with the rest obtained from reference TRBV7-2 and TRBJ2-7, is as follows: GAGVSQSPSNKVTEKGKDVELRCDPISGHTALYWYRQSLGQGLEFLIYFQGNSAPDKSGLPSDRFSAERTGGSVSTLTIQRTQQEDSAVYLCASSSWTGPYEQYFGPGTRLTVT.

The chain has TRBV18 and TRBJ1-1; unclear D gene. Germline V gene sequence: CDR1 KGHSH, CDR2 LQKENI. This CDR3 comprises 17 residues. Trimming took off 6 bases at V and 1 base at J, with 21 bases between the two ends. CDR3 region: CASSPTPIGVANTEAFF. CDR3 nucleotide sequence: TGTGCCAGCTCCCCGACCCCTATCGGGGTAGCGAACACTGAAGCTTTCTTT.

The chain employs TRBV5-1 and TRBJ1-6; 8 bases agree with TRBD1. The trim removed 1 base at V and 14 bases at J, leaving 8 bases unmatched. CDR1 is SGHRS, CDR2 YFSETQ, per germline. The CDR3 covers 14 residues. In DNA, the CDR3 is TGCGCCAGCAGCTTGTTGACAGGGGCCCCATCCCTCCACTTT. This gives the protein CASSLLTGAPSLHF.

V is TRBV2 and J is TRBJ1-1; 9 nucleotides agree with TRBD1. CDR1 and CDR2 (germline): SNHLY, FYNNEI. The ends lost 4 bases at V and 7 bases at J; junction bases unmatched: 1. The CDR3 is made up of 12 amino acids. DNA for the CDR3: TGTGCCAGCAGTGGACAGGGGGTTGAAGCTTTCTTT. It is translated as CASSGQGVEAFF.

V and J are TRBV14 and TRBJ2-2; 7 bases fit TRBD1. Trimming took 1 base from V and 3 from J; bases not matched to a gene: 8. CDR1 is SGHDN, CDR2 FVKESK, per germline. CDR3 length: 17 residues. Here the CDR3 DNA reads TGTGCCAGCAGCCAAGTAGCCAGGGGGTCCCACACCGGGGAGCTGTTTTTT. Its translation is CASSQVARGSHTGELFF.

This clone was picked up one time. This chain links TRBV9 with TRBJ2-1; 9 bases match TRBD2. Germline lookup yields CDR1 SGDLS and CDR2 YYNGEE. The CDR3 runs 15 residues. V gave up 4 bases and J gave up 9 bases; unmatched junction bases: 11. CDR3 sequence (DNA): TGTGCCAGCAGCCCCTGGACTAGCGAGGGAAGTGAGCAGTTCTTC. Its translation is CASSPWTSEGSEQFF.

This clone was picked up a small number of times. CDR3 coding DNA: TGTGCCAGCAACCCAGGGAGGCACGAGCAGTACTTC. It translates to CASNPGRHEQYF. This chain links TRBV6-6 with TRBJ2-7; weak D call: TRBD2 (6 bases). CDR3 size: 12 residues. The germline CDR1 and CDR2 sequences are MNHNY and SVGAGI (reference sequence). The germline V and J ends were trimmed by 7 bases and 5 bases, with 12 bases remaining between them.

Here the CDR3 reads CAWSVRAGKNQPQHF. The CDR3 region has the DNA TGTGCCTGGAGTGTACGGGCGGGGAAGAATCAGCCCCAGCATTTT. This rearrangement joins TRBV30 to TRBJ1-5; D gene uncertain. Germline V lookup: CDR1 GTSNPN, CDR2 SVGIG (reference sequence). With 0 bases removed from V and 4 bases from J, the gap between germline ends came to 13 bases. CDR3 length equals 15 residues.

V usage is TRBV11-2 and J usage is TRBJ1-2; TRBD1 aligns across 7 bases. The CDR3 spans 15 residues. The junction had 5 bases not matched to a gene; V was cut back by 2 bases and J by 2 bases. Germline CDR1 reads SGHAT; CDR2 reads FQNNGV. The CDR3 region is CASSLHRGWNYGYTF. CDR3 in DNA: TGTGCCAGCAGCTTACACAGGGGCTGGAACTATGGCTACACCTTC.

This clone has a handful of counts. The chain employs TRBV18 and TRBJ1-5; D gene uncertain. The V gene lost 6 bases and the J gene lost 8 bases, with 17 bases spanning the gap. Germline values: CDR1 KGHSH, CDR2 LQKENI. The CDR3 totals 14 residues. The CDR3 DNA reads TGTGCCAGCTCTACGGGAGCCTCTTCGGAGCCCCAGCATTTT. Translated, it gives CASSTGASSEPQHF.

V usage is TRBV9 and J usage is TRBJ1-2; D ambiguous. Germline CDR1 reads SGDLS; CDR2 reads YYNGEE. Trimming stripped 3 bases from V and 3 bases from J, with 12 bases between. CDR3 length equals 14 residues. CDR3 coding DNA: TGTGCCAGCAGCGCCAGAGGTAGCTACTATGGCTACACCTTC. Translating it yields CASSARGSYYGYTF. The full variable domain, with the rest looked up from reference TRBV9 and TRBJ1-2, is DSGVTQTPKHLITATGQRVTLRCSPRSGDLSVYWYQQSLDQGLQFLIQYYNGEERAKGNILERFSAQQFPDLHSELNLSSLELGDSALYFCASSARGSYYGYTFGSGTRLTVV.

This clone appeared a single time. This rearrangement joins TRBV25-1 to TRBJ2-5; D is unresolved. CDR3 size: 13 residues. Looked up from germline, CDR1 is MGHDK and CDR2 is SYGVNS. Trimming shortened V by 3 bases and J by 4 bases, and 9 bases separated the two germline ends. As DNA, the CDR3 is TGTGCCAGCAGTGACCCCAGTATAGAGACCCAGTACTTC. Protein product: CASSDPSIETQYF.